The sequence of this T cell receptor beta chain was determined in a study of T cell responses to AZD1222 COVID-19 vaccine. The study's findings and limits: Most donors were white British and more were female, and clonal diversity was possibly underestimated. At study baseline, merely several AZD1222 recipients were seropositive. Repertoire sampling happened only post peak T cell response.

Sequencing used immunoSEQ multiplex PCR; TCRdb keeps in-frame clones, though not all of them. The repertoire holds roughly 160,000 clones, around 87% seen once, with roughly 6.9% in the top ten. Germline V gives CDR1 LNHDA, CDR2 SQIVND (reference sequence). Trimming cost V 4 bases and J 3 bases, with 13 bases left between them. The CDR3 loop spans 14 amino acids. Only a few counts were recorded for this clone. What it binds is not known. Sequencing used peripheral blood, obtained on day 0 of AZD1222 vaccination. The receptor comes from an adult in good health. The genes are TRBV19 and TRBJ2-7, with D tentatively TRBD1 or TRBD2 (5 bases each). The CDR3 region has the DNA TGTGCCAGTAGTAGCCGGGACGGAAGCTACGAGCAGTACTTC. It codes for CASSSRDGSYEQYF. The full variable domain, rest sourced from reference TRBV19 and TRBJ2-7, is DGGITQSPKYLFRKEGQNVTLSCEQNLNHDAMYWYRQDPGQGLRLIYYSQIVNDFQKGDIAEGYSVSREKKESFPLTVTSAQKNPTAFYLCASSSRDGSYEQYFGPGTRLTVT.